Here is one TCR beta chain with its context. Its antigen is as yet unknown. These data belong to a study of lymphopenia after photon versus proton radiotherapy. General study findings and limits: Proton therapy kept repertoires fairly stable, unlike photons, which gained effector/memory cells. Better survival with proton therapy was suggested as possible, not demonstrated.

V was trimmed by 2 bases and J by 3 bases, leaving 10 bases between them. The CDR3 runs to 15 residues. Germline values: CDR1 SGHAT, CDR2 FQNNGV. Generated by immunoSEQ multiplex PCR, the TCRdb table keeps only in-frame clones and is missing some. The table records 20,000 to 30,000 clones, about nine tenths of them present only once. The V gene is TRBV11-2, the J gene TRBJ1-4; D is unclear. The source was peripheral blood, collected from a patient treated with photon-based radiotherapy. This receptor was identified in a woman aged 45-60 years with cholangiocarcinoma. This CDR3 reads CASSLTVAPNEKLFF. The CDR3 DNA sequence: TGTGCCAGCAGCTTAACGGTGGCACCTAATGAAAAACTGTTTTTT.